The present T cell receptor (beta chain) was sequenced within a study of T-cell memory formation after mild COVID-19 listed by TCRdb under 2021. With respect to the entire study: Most TCR sequence clusters were specific to one of the two donors. Longitudinal TCRalpha and TCRbeta repertoire sequencing tracked T-cell clones expanding and contracting after mild COVID-19 in two donors. The cohort was made up of two young adult volunteers, one female and one male, who were previously healthy.

V and J lose 8 bases and 5 bases, and a span of 12 bases separates them. The CDR3 numbers 11 residues from cysteine through phenylalanine. CDR3 DNA is the only sequence kept; it has 33 bases, read in frame from the first base. CDR1 and CDR2 were assigned from the germline V gene as SQVTM and ANQGSEA. Overall results and qualifications from the work: SARS-CoV-2 specificity was not confirmed for the second-wave clones peaking on day 37. Balanced CD4/CD8 phenotypes were observed for clones contracting from day 15 to 85, whereas a bias towards CD4+ was observed for a second wave of clones expanding from day 15 to 37. The study covered only two mild cases, and larger cohorts including severe cases with pre-infection samples were considered necessary. Some responding clones were detected in pre-infection memory, suggesting pre-existing cross-reactive memory T cells joined the SARS-CoV-2 response. Contracting CD4+ clones appeared mostly in the CM and EM memory subsets, whereas CD8+ clones were enriched in EMRA.

Ficoll-Paque density gradient centrifugation was the method used to isolate PBMCs. This sample was sequenced with an Illumina NovaSeq 6000. TCRalpha and TCRbeta cDNA libraries were constructed by 5'RACE with constant-segment primers, with sample barcodes and unique molecular identifiers being introduced. Trizol reagent was used to extract RNA from every sample. Libraries were amplified in two PCR steps, with a second sample barcode and Illumina TruSeq adapters added in the second step. Libraries were sequenced on an Illumina NovaSeq with 2 x 150 bp paired-end reads. The authors processed their data as follows. Reads were demultiplexed and collapsed into UMI-guided consensus sequences with migec v1.2.7. Using mixcr v2.1.11, UMI consensuses were aligned to TRA and TRB V and J templates and then assembled into clonotypes. Clonotypes were classified as expanded or contracted when called significant by both edgeR and NoisET, with noise models trained on biological replicates. For edgeR calls, the thresholds were a false discovery rate-adjusted p below 0.01 and a log2 fold-change of 1. As an exploratory analysis of dynamics, max-normalized trajectories of the 1000 most abundant clonotypes were examined by PCA with hierarchical clustering. The CD4 or CD8 phenotype of responding clones was assigned using the separately sequenced CD4+ and CD8+ repertoires. TCRdb reanalyzed the raw reads on its own, using fastp at Q25 for trimming and MiXCR for clone calling, and kept in-frame beta chains. Rows matching on CDR3 protein sequence are summarized as one entry with the most common DNA and genes. TCRdb, not the original authors, processed these V and J calls. This sample gives 250,000 to 300,000 distinct CDR3 sequences in total; 15% to 20% of them show up just once. The ten top clones hold about a fifth of the sample.

This clonotype was counted ten times or more. Its binding antigen is unknown. Base quality data are lacking; no much larger clone is found one base away. Input material: PBMCs or a T cell subset sorted from them (not recorded which). Recombination connected TRBV29-1 to TRBJ2-5; the D segment cannot be called with confidence. The source is a man between 18 and 35 years old who had mild COVID-19 (a few samples of this study predate the infection). The sample titles of this study are shuffled in the database, so cell type and time point are left out; the donor was told from shared clones. The DNA reads TGCAGCTCGTTGTCGGCGGAGACCCAGTACTTC. Its translation is CSSLSAETQYF.